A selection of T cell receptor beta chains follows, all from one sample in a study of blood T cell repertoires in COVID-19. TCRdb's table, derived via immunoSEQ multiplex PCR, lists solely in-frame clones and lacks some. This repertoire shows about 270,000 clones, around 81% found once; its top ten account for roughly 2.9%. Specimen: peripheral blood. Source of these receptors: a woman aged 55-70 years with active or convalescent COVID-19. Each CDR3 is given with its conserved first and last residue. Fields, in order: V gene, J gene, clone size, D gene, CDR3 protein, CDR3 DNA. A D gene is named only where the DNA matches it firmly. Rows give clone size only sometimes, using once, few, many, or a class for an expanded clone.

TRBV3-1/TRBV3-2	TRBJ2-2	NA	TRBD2	CASSQEASGVAGELFF	TGTGCCAGCAGCCAAGAAGCGAGCGGGGTCGCCGGGGAGCTGTTTTTT
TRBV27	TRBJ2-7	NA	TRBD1	CASSFGTGTYEQYF	TGTGCCAGCAGTTTCGGGACAGGGACCTACGAGCAGTACTTC
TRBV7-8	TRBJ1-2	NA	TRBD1	CASSLGDRAGILGYTF	TGTGCCAGCAGCTTAGGCGACAGGGCAGGGATATTGGGCTACACCTTC
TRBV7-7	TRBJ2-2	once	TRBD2	CASSPGTTPIAGELFF	TGTGCTAGCAGCCCCGGGACTACACCCATCGCCGGGGAGCTGTTTTTT
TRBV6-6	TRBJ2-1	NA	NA	CASSSFGGGPNEQFF	TGTGCCAGCAGCTCATTCGGGGGAGGCCCCAATGAGCAGTTCTTC
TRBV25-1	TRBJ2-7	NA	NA	CASKRPRSGSYEQYF	TGTGCCAGCAAACGCCCGAGGAGCGGATCCTACGAGCAGTACTTC
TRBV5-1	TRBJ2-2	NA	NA	CASSLEALNTGELFF	TGCGCCAGCAGCTTAGAGGCATTAAACACCGGGGAGCTGTTTTTT
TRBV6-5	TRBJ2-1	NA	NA	CASHAEPGLRGFF	TGTGCCAGCCATGCGGAGCCGGGACTTAGAGGGTTCTTC
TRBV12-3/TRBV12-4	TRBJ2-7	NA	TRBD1	CASRGQGAGEQYF	TGTGCCAGCAGAGGACAGGGGGCGGGGGAGCAGTACTTC
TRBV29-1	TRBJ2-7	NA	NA	CSVEERNGEYEQYF	TGCAGCGTTGAAGAGAGGAATGGTGAATACGAGCAGTACTTC
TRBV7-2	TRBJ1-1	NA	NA	CASSSQGGPTEAFF	TGTGCCAGCAGCTCTCAGGGAGGGCCCACTGAAGCTTTCTTT
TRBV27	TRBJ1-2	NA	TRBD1	CASSLSGQGYGYTF	TGTGCCAGCAGTTTATCCGGACAGGGGTATGGCTACACCTTC
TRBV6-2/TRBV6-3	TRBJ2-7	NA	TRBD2	CASSGDMGLAGDEQYF	TGTGCCAGCAGTGGTGACATGGGACTAGCGGGGGACGAGCAGTACTTC
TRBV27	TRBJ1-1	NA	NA	CASSFGGPTLHTEAFF	TGTGCCAGCAGTTTCGGGGGGCCTACGCTCCACACTGAAGCTTTCTTT
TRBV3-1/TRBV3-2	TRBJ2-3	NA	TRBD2	CASSDSGGAPDTQYF	TGTGCCAGCAGCGATAGCGGGGGGGCCCCAGATACGCAGTATTTT
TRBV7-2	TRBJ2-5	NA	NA	CASSFLNQETQYF	TGTGCCAGCAGCTTTCTAAACCAAGAGACCCAGTACTTC
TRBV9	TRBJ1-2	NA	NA	CASSVAHRGDYGYTF	TGTGCCAGCAGCGTAGCGCACCGGGGTGACTATGGCTACACCTTC
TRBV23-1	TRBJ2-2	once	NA	CATYGGGLKNTGELFF	TGCGCCACTTACGGAGGGGGCCTGAAGAACACCGGGGAGCTGTTTTTT
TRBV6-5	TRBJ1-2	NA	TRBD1	CASSPAGTGTGYTF	TGTGCCAGCAGTCCTGCTGGGACAGGGACCGGCTACACCTTC
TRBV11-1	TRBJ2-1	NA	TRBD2	CASSPQRGAYNEQFF	TGTGCCAGCAGCCCACAGCGGGGGGCCTACAATGAGCAGTTCTTC
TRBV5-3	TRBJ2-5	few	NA	CARSFAARGTQYF	TGTGCCAGAAGCTTTGCAGCCAGGGGGACCCAGTACTTC
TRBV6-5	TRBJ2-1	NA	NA	CASSYYLGGYNEQFF	TGTGCCAGCAGTTATTACCTCGGGGGTTACAATGAGCAGTTCTTC
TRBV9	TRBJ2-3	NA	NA	CASSPGAGTDTQYF	TGTGCCAGCAGCCCAGGGGCTGGGACAGATACGCAGTATTTT
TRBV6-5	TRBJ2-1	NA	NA	CASPSSEPPYNEQFF	TGTGCCAGCCCCTCTAGCGAGCCCCCCTACAATGAGCAGTTCTTC
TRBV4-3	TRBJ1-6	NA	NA	CASSQDHTNNSPLHF	TGCGCCAGCAGCCAAGATCACACAAATAATTCACCCCTCCACTTT
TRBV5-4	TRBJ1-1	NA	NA	CASSLARANTEAFF	TGTGCCAGCAGCTTGGCCAGGGCGAACACTGAAGCTTTCTTT
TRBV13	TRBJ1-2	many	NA	CASSLGTGGYGYTF	TGTGCCAGCAGCTTAGGTACGGGGGGCTATGGCTACACCTTC
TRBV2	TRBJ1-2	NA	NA	CASSTTGLYGYTF	TGTGCCAGCAGTACTACAGGGCTCTATGGCTACACCTTC
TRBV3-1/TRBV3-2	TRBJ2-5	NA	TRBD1	CASSQGTGRETQYF	TGTGCCAGCAGCCAAGGGACAGGGAGGGAGACCCAGTACTTC
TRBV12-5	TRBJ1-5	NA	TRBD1	CASGLFGTVYSNQPQHF	TGTGCTAGTGGTTTATTTGGGACAGTTTATAGCAATCAGCCCCAGCATTTT
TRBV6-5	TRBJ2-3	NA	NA	CASSYSQGTDTQYF	TGTGCCAGCAGTTACTCGCAGGGCACAGATACGCAGTATTTT
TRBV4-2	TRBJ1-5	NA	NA	CASSQEAGAAQPQHF	TGTGCCAGCAGCCAAGAAGCAGGGGCGGCTCAGCCCCAGCATTTT
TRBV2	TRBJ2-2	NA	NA	CASSVADSYTGELFF	TGTGCCAGCAGTGTCGCCGACAGCTACACCGGGGAGCTGTTTTTT
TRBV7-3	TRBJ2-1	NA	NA	CASSLMGAREQFF	TGTGCCAGCAGCTTAATGGGGGCGCGTGAGCAGTTCTTC
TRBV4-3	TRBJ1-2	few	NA	CASSQESRDWFAYGYTF	TGCGCCAGCAGCCAAGAATCCCGGGACTGGTTTGCTTATGGCTACACCTTC
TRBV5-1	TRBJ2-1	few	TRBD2	CASDTAGGGWGNEQFF	TGCGCCAGCGACACCGCGGGCGGGGGTTGGGGCAATGAGCAGTTCTTC
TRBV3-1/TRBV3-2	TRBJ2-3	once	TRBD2	CASSHPLAGGHADTQYF	TGTGCCAGCAGCCATCCACTAGCGGGGGGGCACGCAGATACGCAGTATTTT
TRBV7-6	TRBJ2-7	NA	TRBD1	CASSFSSGQGAYEQYF	TGTGCCAGCAGCTTTTCATCAGGACAGGGGGCCTACGAGCAGTACTTC
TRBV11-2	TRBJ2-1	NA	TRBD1	CASSSRAGGTREQFF	TGTGCCAGCAGCTCCCGGGCAGGGGGAACGAGAGAGCAGTTCTTC
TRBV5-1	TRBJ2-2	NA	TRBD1	CASSFDPGQGAGELFF	TGCGCCAGCTCCTTCGACCCGGGACAGGGGGCCGGGGAGCTGTTTTTT
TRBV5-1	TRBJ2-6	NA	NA	CASSLGSSGANVLTF	TGCGCCAGCAGCTTGGGCAGCTCTGGGGCCAACGTCCTGACTTTC
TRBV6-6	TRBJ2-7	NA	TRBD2	CASSSTSGGNSYEQYF	TGTGCCAGCAGCTCTACTAGCGGGGGGAACTCCTACGAGCAGTACTTC
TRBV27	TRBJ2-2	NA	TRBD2	CASSPLGGLNTGELFF	TGTGCCAGCAGCCCTTTGGGGGGGTTGAACACCGGGGAGCTGTTTTTT
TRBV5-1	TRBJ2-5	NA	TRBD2	CASSFSGGVETQYF	TGCGCCAGCAGCTTCAGCGGGGGCGTAGAGACCCAGTACTTC
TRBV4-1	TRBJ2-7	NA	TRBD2	CASSLRTSGGGSYEQYF	TGCGCCAGCAGCCTCCGGACTAGCGGGGGCGGCTCCTACGAGCAGTACTTC
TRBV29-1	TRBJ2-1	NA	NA	CSVRPTRVNEQFF	TGCAGCGTTCGACCAACGCGGGTAAATGAGCAGTTCTTC
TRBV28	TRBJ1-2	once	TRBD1	CASSFNRDRLGGYTF	TGTGCCAGCAGTTTCAACCGGGACAGACTAGGAGGCTACACCTTC
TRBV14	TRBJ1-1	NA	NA	CASSHLGGPGDTEAFF	TGTGCCAGCAGCCACCTCGGGGGGCCAGGGGACACTGAAGCTTTCTTT
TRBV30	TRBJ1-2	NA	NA	CAWSAHPGDKDTF	TGTGCCTGGAGTGCCCACCCAGGGGATAAGGACACCTTC
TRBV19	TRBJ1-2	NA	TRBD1	CAGRDRDYGYTF	TGTGCCGGAAGGGACAGGGACTATGGCTACACCTTC
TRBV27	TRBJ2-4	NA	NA	CASSYLPPGKNIQYF	TGTGCCAGCTCCTATCTCCCGCCGGGGAAAAACATTCAGTACTTC